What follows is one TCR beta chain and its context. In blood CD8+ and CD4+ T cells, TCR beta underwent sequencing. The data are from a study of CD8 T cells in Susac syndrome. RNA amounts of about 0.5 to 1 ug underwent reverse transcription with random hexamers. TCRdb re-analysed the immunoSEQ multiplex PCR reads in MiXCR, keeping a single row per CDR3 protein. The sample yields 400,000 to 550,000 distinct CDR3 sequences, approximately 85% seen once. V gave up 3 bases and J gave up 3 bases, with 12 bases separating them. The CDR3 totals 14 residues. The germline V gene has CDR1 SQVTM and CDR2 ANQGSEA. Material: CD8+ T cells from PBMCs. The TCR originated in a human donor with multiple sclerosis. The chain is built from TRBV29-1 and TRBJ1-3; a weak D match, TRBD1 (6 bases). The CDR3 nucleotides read TGCAGCGTTGAGTCAGGGGATGATGGAAACACCATATATTTT. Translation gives CSVESGDDGNTIYF.